This TCR beta chain was recovered during a study of blood T cell repertoires in COVID-19. Overall study: Acute and convalescent COVID-19 specimens originated in the United States, Italy and Spain. Sources were T cells, B-cell-depleted T cells, or PBMCs; the material itself was cDNA or gDNA.

In the original processing: Amplification with reference gene primers provided the estimates of nucleated cell counts. Repertoires were generated with immunoSEQ multiplex PCR, while TCRdb's copy carries only in-frame clones and drops some. V, J and clone size were drawn from that table, and D and trimming were deduced from the DNA. The table records hundreds of thousands of clones, about four fifths of them present only once. The receptor was isolated from a woman between 40 and 55 years old with active or convalescent COVID-19. Sequencing input: peripheral blood.

The CDR3 DNA is TGTGCCAGCAGCGGTACTACAGGCGGTAACTATGGCTACACCTTC. Protein product: CASSGTTGGNYGYTF. This chain joins TRBV9 and TRBJ1-2, with D possibly being TRBD1 (5 bases). Per the germline V gene, CDR1 is SGDLS and CDR2 is YYNGEE. V lost 3 bases and J lost 1, with 13 bases in between. This CDR3 comprises 15 residues.